A selection of T cell receptor beta chains follows, all from one sample in a study of early T cells in non-severe SARS-CoV-2 infection. TCRdb itself ran the 5' RACE reads through MiXCR, one entry per CDR3 protein. The data show some 97,000 distinct CDR3 sequences, about 11% seen once. The sample was whole blood, taken at baseline. These receptors all come from an adult who was a healthcare worker with PCR-confirmed SARS-CoV-2 infection or an uninfected control (not recorded which). Both conserved end residues are part of each CDR3. Fields, in order: V gene, D gene, J gene, clone size, CDR3 length, CDR3 DNA, CDR3 protein. D genes are given only for firm matches. Clone size is shown for a subset of rows, as once, few, many or a class of expanded clone.

V: TRBV10-1; D: -; J: TRBJ2-7; size: many; length: 14; DNA: TGCGCCAGCAGTGAGGTGGCTAGTTTCCACGAGCAGTACTTC; CDR3: CASSEVASFHEQYF
V: TRBV5-8; D: -; J: TRBJ2-2; size: once; length: 13; DNA: TGTGCCAGCAGCCCGGGATACACCGGGGAGCTGTTTTTT; CDR3: CASSPGYTGELFF
V: TRBV6-5; D: TRBD2; J: TRBJ2-1; size: -; length: 15; DNA: TGTGCCAGCAGGTCTAGCGGGAGCTCCCACAATGAGCAGTTCTTC; CDR3: CASRSSGSSHNEQFF
V: TRBV19; D: -; J: TRBJ1-1; size: few; length: 13; DNA: TGTGCCAGTAAGGGGGGGCAGTGGACTGAAGCTTTCTTT; CDR3: CASKGGQWTEAFF
V: TRBV3-1; D: -; J: TRBJ2-3; size: -; length: 14; DNA: TGTGCCAGCAGTTCCTTCCGGGCAGGGGATACGCAGTATTTT; CDR3: CASSSFRAGDTQYF
V: TRBV12-3/TRBV12-4; D: -; J: TRBJ2-7; size: -; length: 13; DNA: TGTGCCAGCAGCCAGGGACTCGGCTACGAGCAGTACTTC; CDR3: CASSQGLGYEQYF
V: TRBV11-2; D: -; J: TRBJ2-7; size: -; length: 13; DNA: TGTGCCAGCAGCTTAGTAGATGGTCTCGAGCAGTACTTC; CDR3: CASSLVDGLEQYF
V: TRBV11-1; D: -; J: TRBJ1-1; size: few; length: 14; DNA: TGTGCCAGCAGCGCTGGGGGCATGAACACTGAAGCTTTCTTT; CDR3: CASSAGGMNTEAFF
V: TRBV20-1; D: -; J: TRBJ2-1; size: few; length: 12; DNA: TGCAGTGCTGTTCGGTGGGACAATGAGCAGTTCTTC; CDR3: CSAVRWDNEQFF
V: TRBV5-5; D: -; J: TRBJ2-6; size: many; length: 15; DNA: TGTGCCAGCAGCAAAAGGCTTTCTGGGGCCAACGTCCTGACTTTC; CDR3: CASSKRLSGANVLTF
V: TRBV24-1; D: -; J: TRBJ2-7; size: few; length: 12; DNA: TGTGCCACCGGGGACGGAGCCTACGAGCAGTACTTC; CDR3: CATGDGAYEQYF
V: TRBV28; D: -; J: TRBJ2-1; size: -; length: 14; DNA: TGTGCCAGCAGCGAAGCTGCCAACAACAATGAGCAGTTCTTC; CDR3: CASSEAANNNEQFF
V: TRBV19; D: TRBD2; J: TRBJ2-1; size: many; length: 15; DNA: TGTGCCAGTAGTATGGGCGGGAGGCCCTACAATGAGCAGTTCTTC; CDR3: CASSMGGRPYNEQFF
V: TRBV7-9; D: TRBD2; J: TRBJ2-7; size: -; length: 14; DNA: TGTGCCAGCAGCTCCGGACTAGCGGGCTACGAGCAGTACTTC; CDR3: CASSSGLAGYEQYF
V: TRBV5-8; D: -; J: TRBJ1-2; size: many; length: 13; DNA: TGTGCCAGCAGCTTGGATGGCCGTTATGGCTACACCTTC; CDR3: CASSLDGRYGYTF
V: TRBV20-1; D: -; J: TRBJ1-6; size: -; length: 15; DNA: TGCAGTGCCATCAGCTCCGGGGCCAGATCCTCACCCCTCCACTTT; CDR3: CSAISSGARSSPLHF
V: TRBV6-5; D: TRBD2; J: TRBJ2-3; size: few; length: 15; DNA: TGTGCCAGCAGTCCGAGCGGGAGGGTAGGAGATACGCAGTATTTT; CDR3: CASSPSGRVGDTQYF